The T cell receptor beta chain under discussion was sequenced for a study of patients and donors after allogeneic stem cell transplantation. The ends lost 3 bases at V and 4 bases at J; junction bases unmatched: 3. The CDR3 is 14 amino acids. One entry per CDR3 protein, called by TCRdb with MiXCR from the RT-PCR reads. The table lists fewer than 25,000 distinct CDR3 sequences, about 45% of them singletons. The sequence was obtained from a human donor who was either an allogeneic HSCT recipient or a stem cell or donor lymphocyte infusion donor (not recorded which). It is not recorded whose cells these are; they may come from a transplant donor. The sample consisted of blood, either unsorted or a sorted T cell fraction (not recorded which). The J gene is TRBJ2-3, the V gene TRBV12-3 or TRBV12-4, with TRBD2 identical over 8 bases. The CDR3 loop reads CASSFGLASDTQYF. CDR3 nucleotide sequence: TGTGCCAGCAGTTTCGGACTAGCCTCAGATACGCAGTATTTT.